The T cell receptor (beta chain) under discussion was sequenced for a study of T cell repertoires in cytomegalovirus infection. At the level of the study: CMV infection and matching HLA type were both indicated by public TCR beta signatures. Study findings and constraints: Ex vivo responses were dominated by HLA-C-restricted CMV-specific TCR beta clonotypes. Based on cumulative public TCR beta family frequency, carriers of CMV plus the relevant HLA were identified.

Trimming pared 1 base from V and 6 bases from J, leaving 17 bases between. CDR3 size: 16 residues. CDR1 and CDR2 from the germline V gene are SGHDT and YYEEEE. In TCRdb, the reads were re-called with MiXCR into one record per CDR3 protein. The sample shows some 270,000 distinct CDR3 sequences, about 15% of them seen only once. A note on this clonotype: Its antigen is not known.

The sequencing input was CD8+ T cells from PBMCs. V is TRBV5-6 and J is TRBJ1-5, with unresolved D. This TCR was recovered from a human donor in good health (CMV status not recorded). Some clones in this sample may be carry-over from other donors' samples. The CDR3 protein is CASSLSAGQLFQPQHF. For the CDR3, the DNA is TGTGCCAGCAGCTTGTCGGCAGGCCAGTTGTTTCAGCCCCAGCATTTT.